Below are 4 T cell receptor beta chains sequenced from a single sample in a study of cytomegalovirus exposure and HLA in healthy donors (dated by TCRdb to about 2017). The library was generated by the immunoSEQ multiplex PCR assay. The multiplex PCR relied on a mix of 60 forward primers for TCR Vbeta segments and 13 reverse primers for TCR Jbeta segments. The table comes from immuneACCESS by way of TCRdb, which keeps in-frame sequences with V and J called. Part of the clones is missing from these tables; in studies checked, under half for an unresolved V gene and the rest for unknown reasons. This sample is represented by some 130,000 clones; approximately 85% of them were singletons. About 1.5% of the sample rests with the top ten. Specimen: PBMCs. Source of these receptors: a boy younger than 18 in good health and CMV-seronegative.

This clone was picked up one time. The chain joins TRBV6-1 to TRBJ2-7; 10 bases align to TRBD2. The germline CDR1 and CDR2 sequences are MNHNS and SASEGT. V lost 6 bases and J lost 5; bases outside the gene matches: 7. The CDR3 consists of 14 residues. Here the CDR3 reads CASRVLAGIDEQYF. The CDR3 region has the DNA TGTGCCAGCAGAGTACTAGCGGGAATCGACGAGCAGTACTTC.

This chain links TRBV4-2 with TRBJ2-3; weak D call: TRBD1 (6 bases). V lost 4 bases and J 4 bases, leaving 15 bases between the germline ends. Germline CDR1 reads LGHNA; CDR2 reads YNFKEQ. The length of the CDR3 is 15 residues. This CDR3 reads CASSPEGHQADTQYF. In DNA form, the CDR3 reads TGTGCCAGCAGCCCAGAGGGACATCAAGCAGATACGCAGTATTTT.

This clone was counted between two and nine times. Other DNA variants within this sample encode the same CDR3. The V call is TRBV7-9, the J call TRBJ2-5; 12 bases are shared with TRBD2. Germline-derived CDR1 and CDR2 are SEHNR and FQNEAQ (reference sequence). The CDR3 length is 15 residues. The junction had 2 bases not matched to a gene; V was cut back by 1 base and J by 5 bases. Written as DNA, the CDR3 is TGTGCCAGCAGCTTAGGGACTAGCGGGAAGGAGACCCAGTACTTC. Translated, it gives CASSLGTSGKETQYF.

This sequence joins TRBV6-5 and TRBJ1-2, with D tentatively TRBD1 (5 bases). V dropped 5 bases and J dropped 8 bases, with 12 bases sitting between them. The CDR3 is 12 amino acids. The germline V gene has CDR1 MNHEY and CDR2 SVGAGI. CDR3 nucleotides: TGTGCCAGCAGTGGGGCCCAGAGGGGCTACACCTTC. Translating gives CASSGAQRGYTF.